The rows below give T cell receptor beta chains drawn from one sample of a study of T cells in localized non-small cell lung cancer. Produced via immunoSEQ multiplex PCR; TCRdb's table is partial and in-frame only. The sample contains some 24,000 clones, more than 85% of which appear only once. This sample comprised peripheral blood, obtained before any cancer treatment. Source of these receptors: a woman aged 40-75 years with stage I lung adenocarcinoma. CDR3s include the opening cysteine and the closing phenylalanine or tryptophan. D genes are given only for firm matches. Some rows mark clone size as missing; the rest say once, few, many or name a class of expanded clone.

d_gene,abundance,j_gene,v_gene,len,CDR3aa,CDR3nt
-,-,TRBJ1-4,TRBV14,20,CASSQDRRARFPATNEKLFF,TGTGCCAGCAGCCAAGATAGAAGGGCCCGTTTCCCTGCAACTAATGAAAAACTGTTTTTT
TRBD2,-,TRBJ2-5,TRBV19,15,CASADVGGSQETQYF,TGTGCCAGTGCCGACGTCGGGGGGTCCCAAGAGACCCAGTACTTC
-,once,TRBJ1-3,TRBV7-9,14,CASSLAGSGNTIYF,TGTGCCAGCAGCTTAGCCGGGTCTGGAAACACCATATATTTT
-,-,TRBJ2-3,TRBV6-6,12,CASSLQGASQYF,TGTGCCAGCAGCCTACAGGGAGCGTCGCAGTATTTT
-,-,TRBJ2-7,TRBV28,13,CATVRTVPYEQYF,TGTGCCACCGTACGCACAGTCCCCTACGAGCAGTACTTC
TRBD1,-,TRBJ2-5,TRBV5-1,16,CASSLGQGVGQETQYF,TGCGCCAGCAGCTTGGGACAGGGGGTAGGGCAAGAGACCCAGTACTTC
-,-,TRBJ2-7,TRBV6-5,12,CASSPSTQEQYF,TGTGCCAGCAGCCCCTCAACGCAAGAGCAGTACTTC
-,-,TRBJ2-5,TRBV18,11,CASSFEETQYF,TGTGCCAGCTCATTCGAAGAGACCCAGTACTTC
-,-,TRBJ2-2,TRBV28,13,CASALLASGELFF,TGTGCCAGCGCACTACTAGCAAGCGGGGAGCTGTTTTTT
-,-,TRBJ2-5,TRBV12-5,15,CASGLGQTLQETQYF,TGTGCTAGTGGTTTGGGACAGACCCTGCAAGAGACCCAGTACTTC
-,once,TRBJ2-2,TRBV5-4,16,CASSPNPDRHTGELFF,TGTGCCAGCAGCCCTAACCCGGACCGACACACCGGGGAGCTGTTTTTT
TRBD1,-,TRBJ1-1,TRBV14,13,CASSQYSRTGFFF,TGTGCCAGCAGCCAATACTCCCGGACAGGTTTTTTCTTT
-,-,TRBJ1-3,TRBV18,16,CASSPSVPGSGNTIYF,TGTGCCAGCTCCCCCTCGGTCCCCGGGTCGGGAAACACCATATATTTT
-,-,TRBJ2-2,TRBV18,16,CASSPSPTGNTGELFF,TGTGCCAGCTCACCTTCTCCGACAGGCAACACCGGGGAGCTGTTTTTT
-,-,TRBJ2-1,TRBV10-2,13,CASSVGSKGEQFF,TGCGCCAGCAGTGTCGGGAGCAAGGGTGAGCAGTTCTTC
-,-,TRBJ1-3,TRBV20-1,11,CSAISGNTIYF,TGCAGTGCTATATCTGGAAACACCATATATTTT
-,-,TRBJ2-1,TRBV10-2,12,CASNEGINEQFF,TGCGCCAGCAACGAGGGAATTAATGAGCAGTTCTTC
TRBD1,-,TRBJ1-2,TRBV7-9,13,CASSWTGRDGYTF,TGTGCCAGCAGCTGGACAGGGAGAGATGGCTACACCTTC
-,-,TRBJ1-2,TRBV4-1,15,CASSQGAGTYYGYTF,TGCGCCAGCAGCCAAGGAGCAGGAACTTACTATGGCTACACCTTC
-,-,TRBJ1-3,TRBV18,16,CASSPQIETSGNTIYF,TGTGCCAGCTCACCACAAATCGAGACATCTGGAAACACCATATATTTT
-,-,TRBJ1-1,TRBV7-2,13,CASSFRTGTEAFF,TGTGCCAGCAGCTTCCGGACGGGCACTGAAGCTTTCTTT
-,-,TRBJ1-1,TRBV28,14,CASSGPGQVTEAFF,TGTGCCAGCAGTGGACCGGGACAAGTCACTGAAGCTTTCTTT
-,-,TRBJ2-3,TRBV27,14,CASSSRGLSDTQYF,TGTGCCAGCAGTTCCCGGGGACTTTCAGATACGCAGTATTTT
TRBD1,-,TRBJ2-2,TRBV4-1,16,CASSQARTGNRGELFF,TGCGCCAGCAGCCAAGCAAGGACAGGGAACCGCGGGGAGCTGTTTTTT
-,once,TRBJ1-2,TRBV2,11,CASHGGYGYTF,TGTGCCAGCCATGGGGGCTATGGCTACACCTTC
-,-,TRBJ2-3,TRBV5-1,15,CASSLATDLADTQYF,TGCGCCAGCAGCTTGGCCACGGACCTTGCAGATACGCAGTATTTT
TRBD1,-,TRBJ2-7,TRBV20-1,11,CSASPSRGRYF,TGCAGTGCTAGCCCCTCCAGGGGGCGGTACTTC
TRBD2,-,TRBJ2-7,TRBV19,17,CASSMLSLAGRDYEQYF,TGTGCCAGTAGTATGCTCTCTCTAGCGGGACGAGATTACGAGCAGTACTTC
-,-,TRBJ2-3,TRBV28,14,CASSLSSGTDTQYF,TGTGCCAGCAGTTTGTCCAGTGGTACAGATACGCAGTATTTT
-,-,TRBJ1-1,TRBV15,13,CATSGGPDTEAFF,TGTGCCACCTCGGGGGGGCCGGACACTGAAGCTTTCTTT
-,few,TRBJ2-7,TRBV15,15,CATSRKLDSPSEQYF,TGTGCCACCAGCAGGAAACTGGACAGTCCCAGCGAGCAGTACTTC
-,once,TRBJ2-7,TRBV28,12,CASSPLGAHQYF,TGTGCCAGCAGTCCGCTTGGGGCCCACCAGTACTTC
-,-,TRBJ2-3,TRBV28,14,CASSFGRATDTQYF,TGTGCCAGCAGTTTCGGCAGGGCCACAGATACGCAGTATTTT
-,-,TRBJ2-1,TRBV27,14,CASSLRLAHNEQFF,TGTGCCAGCAGTTTAAGGCTAGCCCACAATGAGCAGTTCTTC
-,-,TRBJ1-6,TRBV6-5,13,CASSWQVNSPLHF,TGTGCCAGCAGTTGGCAGGTCAATTCACCCCTCCACTTT
-,-,TRBJ1-4,TRBV10-3,15,CAISEIQGTNEKLFF,TGTGCCATCAGTGAGATACAGGGCACTAATGAAAAACTGTTTTTT
-,-,TRBJ2-2,TRBV28,16,CASMPGHLPGTGELFF,TGTGCCAGCATGCCGGGACACCTCCCGGGGACCGGGGAGCTGTTTTTT
TRBD2,-,TRBJ2-1,TRBV6-4,17,CASSPGTSGRGFNEQFF,TGTGCCAGCAGCCCAGGGACTAGCGGGAGAGGGTTCAATGAGCAGTTCTTC
-,-,TRBJ2-1,TRBV5-1,17,CASSLGGTPLSYNEQFF,TGCGCCAGCAGCTTGGGCGGGACACCCCTCTCCTACAATGAGCAGTTCTTC
-,-,TRBJ1-2,TRBV5-4,16,CASSVDRDPDRSGYTF,TGTGCCAGCAGCGTGGACCGGGACCCAGACCGAAGTGGCTACACCTTC
-,-,TRBJ2-7,TRBV5-6,14,CASSWGSLGHEQYF,TGTGCCAGCAGCTGGGGTTCTCTGGGGCACGAGCAGTACTTC
-,once,TRBJ2-7,TRBV21-1,16,CASSWGSGSLTYEQYF,-
-,-,TRBJ1-1,TRBV9,13,CASSVSRGTEAFF,TGTGCCAGCAGCGTATCCAGGGGCACTGAAGCTTTCTTT
TRBD2,few,TRBJ2-7,TRBV27,16,CASSLSSSGISYEQYF,TGTGCCAGCAGTTTATCCTCTAGCGGGATCTCCTACGAGCAGTACTTC
-,-,TRBJ2-7,TRBV14,12,CASSRVVGPQYF,TGTGCCAGCAGCCGGGTGGTGGGCCCACAGTACTTC
TRBD1,-,TRBJ2-7,TRBV7-9,15,CASSGTGRGFYEQYF,TGTGCCAGCAGCGGGACAGGGAGGGGATTTTACGAGCAGTACTTC
-,medium-sized,TRBJ2-7,TRBV5-1,13,CASSRPPVYEQYF,TGCGCCAGCAGCCGACCGCCCGTCTACGAGCAGTACTTC
TRBD1,-,TRBJ2-5,TRBV4-1,15,CASSQKDREQETQYF,TGCGCCAGCAGCCAAAAGGACAGGGAGCAAGAGACCCAGTACTTC